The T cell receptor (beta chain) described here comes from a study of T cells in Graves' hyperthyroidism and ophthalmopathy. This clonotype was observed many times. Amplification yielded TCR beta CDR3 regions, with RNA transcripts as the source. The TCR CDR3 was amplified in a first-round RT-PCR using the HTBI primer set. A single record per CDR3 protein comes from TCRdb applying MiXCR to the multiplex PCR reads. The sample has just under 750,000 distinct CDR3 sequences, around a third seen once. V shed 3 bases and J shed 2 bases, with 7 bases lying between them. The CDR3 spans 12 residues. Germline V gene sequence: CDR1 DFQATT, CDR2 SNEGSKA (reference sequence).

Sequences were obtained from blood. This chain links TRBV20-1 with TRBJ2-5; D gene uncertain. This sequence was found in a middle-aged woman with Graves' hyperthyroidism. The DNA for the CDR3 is TGCAGTGCTAGGGATGGGCAAGAGACCCAGTACTTC. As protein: CSARDGQETQYF.